This section outlines one T cell receptor beta chain sequence together with its context. Its target is not known. This entry comes from a study of cytomegalovirus exposure and HLA in healthy donors. Study-level results: The study designated fewer than 200 TCR beta chains cytomegalovirus-associated.

Deletions cut 0 bases from V and 6 bases from J, with 11 bases between. The V gene's germline CDR1 is KGHSH and CDR2 LQKENI. The length of the CDR3 is 15 residues. Assay used: immunoSEQ multiplex PCR; TCRdb lists only in-frame clones, some missing. The profile covers 120,000 or so clones, with roughly 90% appearing a single time and 1.4% taken by the ten largest. The clonotype comes from a woman aged 25 to 39 in good health and CMV-seropositive. Source material: PBMCs. This chain uses TRBV18 with TRBJ2-2, with a tentative D call TRBD2 (6 bases). In DNA, the CDR3 is TGTGCCAGCTCACCACCGAGCCGGGAGTCCGGGGAGCTGTTTTTT. Protein: CASSPPSRESGELFF. Combining the CDR3 with reference TRBV18 and TRBJ2-2 gives the whole variable domain NAGVMQNPRHLVRRRGQEARLRCSPMKGHSHVYWYRQLPEEGLKFMVYLQKENIIDESGMPKERFSAEFPKEGPSILRIQQVVRGDSAAYFCASSPPSRESGELFFGEGSRLTVL.